Listed here are 21 T cell receptor beta chains from one sample, sequenced in a study of T cells in Graves' hyperthyroidism and ophthalmopathy. Amplification of TCR beta CDR3 regions used RNA as the template. HTBI primers were the set used in a first-round RT-PCR of the TCR CDR3. MiXCR, run by TCRdb on the multiplex PCR reads, gives a single entry per CDR3 protein. The sample shows under 400,000 distinct CDR3 sequences, over 11% of them seen only once. The sample was blood. The receptors shown here come from a woman aged 55-75 years with Graves' hyperthyroidism.

This clonotype was recorded at least ten times. The CDR3 region is CASSFGLAGAEYEQYF. CDR3 DNA: TGCGCCAGCAGCTTCGGACTAGCGGGAGCGGAGTACGAGCAGTACTTC. The rearrangement joins TRBV5-1 to TRBJ2-7; 13 bases are shared with TRBD2. V was clipped by 2 bases and J by 4 bases; unmatched bases: 6. CDR3 size: 16 residues. Germline V gene data show CDR1 as SGHRS and CDR2 as YFSETQ.

As for this clonotype: A read error may be the cause here, since a much bigger clone is one base away. The J gene is TRBJ1-1, the V gene TRBV19; TRBD1 agrees at 7 bases. Germline V gene data show CDR1 as LNHDA and CDR2 as SQIVND (reference sequence). CDR3 size: 14 residues. V shed 6 bases and J 3 bases; nucleotides not matched to a gene: 7. The CDR3 nucleotides read TGTGCCAGTAGACCCAGGGACAGAGACACTGAAGCTTTCTTT. Its protein product is CASRPRDRDTEAFF. Combining the CDR3 with reference TRBV19 and TRBJ1-1 gives the whole variable domain DGGITQSPKYLFRKEGQNVTLSCEQNLNHDAMYWYRQDPGQGLRLIYYSQIVNDFQKGDIAEGYSVSREKKESFPLTVTSAQKNPTAFYLCASRPRDRDTEAFFGQGTRLTVV.

The table lists this clonotype with many counts. The CDR3 DNA reads TGTGCCAGCAGTTCCTTAGCGGGAGGGACCCTATACAATGAGCAGTTCTTC. Residues: CASSSLAGGTLYNEQFF. J is TRBJ2-1 and V is TRBV27; 11 bases map to TRBD2. CDR3 size: 17 residues. CDR1 and CDR2 (germline): MNHEY, SMNVEV (reference sequence). V shed 4 bases, J shed 4 bases, and the junction held 9 bases outside the gene matches.

This clonotype was found many times. The rearrangement links TRBV20-1 to TRBJ1-5; D uncertain. CDR1 DFQATT and CDR2 SNEGSKA come from the germline V gene (reference sequence). V shed 0 bases and J shed 6 bases, with 15 bases lying between them. CDR3 length equals 15 residues. The CDR3 sequence: CSARDRVARSQPQHF. CDR3 bases: TGCAGTGCTAGAGATAGGGTTGCACGAAGTCAGCCCCAGCATTTT.

This clonotype has at least ten counts. The chain carries TRBV2 and TRBJ2-5; tentatively, D is TRBD2 (6 bases). The germline gives CDR1 SNHLY, CDR2 FYNNEI. The length of the CDR3 is 14 residues. Trimming took off 9 bases at V and 3 bases at J, with 17 bases between the two ends. The CDR3 region is CARQTGTGEETQYF. For the CDR3, the DNA is TGTGCCAGGCAGACCGGGACGGGAGAAGAGACCCAGTACTTC.

The V call is TRBV6-1, the J call TRBJ2-5; D is tentatively TRBD1 or TRBD2 (5 bases each). CDR1 and CDR2 (germline): MNHNS, SASEGT. CDR3 size: 16 residues. Trimming stripped 2 bases from V and 5 bases from J, with 18 bases between. The CDR3 region has the DNA TGTGCCAGCAGTGAACAAATGGGACGAGGAAGGGAGACCCAGTACTTC. Amino acids: CASSEQMGRGRETQYF.

This clonotype was counted many times. The chain links TRBV5-1 to TRBJ1-1, with D hard to call. Trimming removed 4 bases at V and 4 bases at J, with 8 bases between. Germline CDR1 SGHRS, CDR2 YFSETQ. CDR3 size: 12 residues. In DNA form, the CDR3 reads TGCGCCAGCAGCGATGAATCCACTGAAGCTTTCTTT. Protein sequence: CASSDESTEAFF.

The table lists this clonotype with many counts. The J gene is TRBJ2-2, the V gene TRBV12-3 or TRBV12-4; 11 nucleotides line up with TRBD2. Unmatched junction bases numbered 7, after V lost 6 bases and J lost 7 bases. CDR3 length equals 15 residues. The CDR3 spells CASSILAGAGGELFF. The CDR3 coding sequence is TGTGCCAGCAGCATACTAGCGGGAGCGGGCGGGGAGCTGTTTTTT.

Turning to this clonotype: A much larger clone lies one base from this, so it may be a read error. The rearrangement uses TRBV9 and TRBJ2-7; D possibly corresponds to TRBD2 (6 bases). The DNA end is more similar to TRBJ2-1, so the J call may be wrong. In germline, CDR1 is SGDLS, CDR2 YYNGEE. The CDR3 covers 16 residues. CDR3 in DNA: TGTGCCAGCAGCGTAGGACTAGGGGTCAGCTCCTACGAGCAGTTCTTC. It yields the protein CASSVGLGVSSYEQFF.

This sequence joins TRBV5-1 and TRBJ2-7; D gene uncertain. Deletions cut 3 bases from V and 3 bases from J, with 10 bases between. The germline CDR1 and CDR2 sequences are SGHRS and YFSETQ. The CDR3 runs 13 residues. CDR3 bases: TGCGCCAGCAGCTCCGGACCAGACTACGAGCAGTACTTC. Translated, it gives CASSSGPDYEQYF.

The chain couples TRBV27 to TRBJ1-4, with D possibly matching TRBD1 (5 bases). Germline V lookup: CDR1 MNHEY, CDR2 SMNVEV (reference sequence). V lost 2 bases and J lost 7, with 14 bases in between. The CDR3 consists of 15 residues. CDR3 coding DNA: TGTGCCAGCAGTTTACTACAGGATCTCGGTGAAAAACTGTTTTTT. Translation gives CASSLLQDLGEKLFF.

This clonotype was counted at least ten times. V is TRBV20-1 and J is TRBJ2-1; no clear D gene. This CDR3 region has 10 residues. V lost 6 bases and J 5 bases, leaving 5 bases between the germline ends. Germline V gene data show CDR1 as DFQATT and CDR2 as SNEGSKA (reference sequence). DNA of the CDR3: TGCAGTGCCCGGGACAATGAGCAGTTCTTC. It codes for CSARDNEQFF.

This clonotype was counted ten times or more. J is TRBJ2-7 and V is TRBV20-1, with 8 positions matching TRBD1. The V gene's germline CDR1 is DFQATT and CDR2 SNEGSKA (reference sequence). The CDR3 sequence is 14 residues long. V shed 0 bases, J shed 2 bases, and the junction held 3 bases outside the gene matches. The CDR3 sequence: CSARDRGLTYEQYF. CDR3 nucleotide sequence: TGCAGTGCTAGAGACAGGGGGCTAACCTACGAGCAGTACTTC.

This clonotype occurred many times. The chain is built from TRBV3-1 and TRBJ1-2; 8 bases are shared with TRBD1. This CDR3 is 13 amino acids long. Germline-derived CDR1 and CDR2 are LGHDT and YNNKEL (reference sequence). V was clipped by 4 bases and J by 8 bases; unmatched bases: 6. This chain's CDR3 is CASSRGTGGGYTF. DNA for the CDR3: TGTGCCAGCAGCCGTGGGACAGGCGGGGGCTACACCTTC.

This clonotype appeared many times. The V and J genes are TRBV20-1 and TRBJ2-2; 9 bases fit TRBD1. Germline CDR1 is DFQATT and CDR2 is SNEGSKA (reference sequence). With 5 bases clipped from V and 5 bases from J, the junction kept 9 bases outside the gene matches. This CDR3 comprises 15 residues. CDR3 DNA: TGCAGTGCTGCAACGACAGGGGGAGGGACCGGGGAGCTGTTTTTT. This encodes CSAATTGGGTGELFF.

This clonotype was counted many times. V and J are TRBV30 and TRBJ2-3; D is unclear. V was cut by 5 bases and J by 2 bases, with 8 bases left in between. This CDR3 has 12 residues. Germline V gene sequence: CDR1 GTSNPN, CDR2 SVGIG (reference sequence). The CDR3 DNA follows: TGTGCCTGGCGAGGTAACACAGATACGCAGTATTTT. The encoded protein is CAWRGNTDTQYF. The full variable domain, rest sourced from reference TRBV30 and TRBJ2-3, is SQTIHQWPATLVQPVGSPLSLECTVEGTSNPNLYWYRQAAGRGLQLLFYSVGIGQISSEVPQNLSASRPQDRQFILSSKKLLLSDSGFYLCAWRGNTDTQYFGPGTRLTVL.

This clonotype appeared many times. V is TRBV12-3 or TRBV12-4 and J is TRBJ2-1, with 11 nucleotides matching TRBD2. J gave up 4 bases and V 7 bases, and 9 bases lay outside the gene matches. This CDR3 region has 16 residues. DNA for the CDR3: TGTGCCAGCACCAAACGGGGGACTAGCGGTTACAATGAGCAGTTCTTC. This gives the protein CASTKRGTSGYNEQFF.

The chain uses TRBV24-1 and TRBJ1-4; unclear D gene. Germline V gene lookup returns CDR1 KGHDR and CDR2 SFDVKD. The CDR3 contains 17 residues. The V end was cut by 3 bases, the J end by 0 bases, with 13 bases between. The CDR3 spells CATSDPLEGATNEKLFF. CDR3 bases: TGTGCCACCAGTGATCCTCTCGAGGGTGCAACTAATGAAAAACTGTTTTTT.

This clonotype was seen ten or more times. CDR3 in amino acids: CASSPSLRLAGGTSYEQYF. CDR3 coding DNA: TGTGCCAGCAGTCCCAGTCTCCGACTAGCGGGAGGTACCTCCTACGAGCAGTACTTC. The chain uses TRBV12-3 or TRBV12-4 and TRBJ2-7, with 13 bases that match TRBD2. The ends lost 5 bases at V and 0 bases at J; junction bases unmatched: 13. This CDR3 region has 19 residues.

This clonotype has at least ten counts. The J gene is TRBJ1-2, the V gene TRBV7-3; D is unclear. Trimming removed 1 base from V and 7 bases from J, with 16 bases in between. Germline V gives CDR1 SGHTA, CDR2 FQGTGA. This CDR3 spans 15 amino acids. CDR3 protein: CASSLMGPSESGYTF. In DNA, the CDR3 is TGTGCCAGCAGCTTAATGGGTCCGTCCGAGTCTGGCTACACCTTC. The full variable domain, rest sourced from reference TRBV7-3 and TRBJ1-2, is GAGVSQTPSNKVTEKGKYVELRCDPISGHTALYWYRQSLGQGPEFLIYFQGTGAADDSGLPNDRFFAVRPEGSVSTLKIQRTERGDSAVYLCASSLMGPSESGYTFGSGTRLTVV.

The J gene is TRBJ2-1, the V gene TRBV13; weak D call: TRBD2 (5 bases). V dropped 7 bases and J dropped 7 bases, with 11 bases sitting between them. Germline loops: CDR1 PRHDT, CDR2 FYEKMQ (reference sequence). There are 12 residues in the CDR3. The CDR3: CASTGVWNEQFF. The CDR3 coding sequence is TGTGCCAGCACCGGGGTGTGGAATGAGCAGTTCTTC.